A single sample gave rise to the 28 T cell receptor beta chains below, sequenced in a study of shared clonotypes between healthy human individuals. Clones were sequenced by immunoSEQ multiplex PCR, and TCRdb holds only the in-frame ones, with some missing. The table lists fewer than 2.5 million clones, under 95% of them singletons. Sequencing used naive CD4+ T cells from PBMCs. The subset was: CD45RA+ positively selected. These receptors were obtained from a man between 18 and 35 years old in good health. Some clones in this sample may be carry-over from other donors' samples.

This clone occurred a few times. The chain has TRBV2 and TRBJ1-1; D ambiguous. Germline V gene data show CDR1 as SNHLY and CDR2 as FYNNEI. The CDR3 sequence is 12 residues long. V gave up 3 bases and J gave up 11 bases, with 13 bases separating them. This chain's CDR3 is CASSEGPSRAFF. CDR3 DNA sequence: TGTGCCAGCAGTGAGGGCCCTAGTAGGGCTTTCTTT.

The CDR3 bases are TGTGCCAGCAGCTTAGTTGGCTCCGCCTACGAGCAGTACTTC. Its translation is CASSLVGSAYEQYF. This chain uses TRBV7-2 with TRBJ2-7; no firm D call. Per the germline V gene, CDR1 is SGHTA and CDR2 is FQGNSA. The length of the CDR3 is 14 residues. Trimming took off 1 base at V and 2 bases at J, with 9 bases between the two ends.

This clone was seen only once. The gene calls are TRBV7-3 and TRBJ1-4; no clear D. The germline V and J ends were trimmed by 0 bases and 2 bases, with 1 base remaining between them. The CDR3 runs to 13 residues. The V gene's germline CDR1 is SGHTA and CDR2 FQGTGA. CDR3 DNA sequence: TGTGCCAGCAGCTTAACGACTAATGAAAAACTGTTTTTT. Translating gives CASSLTTNEKLFF.

The V gene is TRBV4-1, the J gene TRBJ2-5, with D uncertain. Germline CDR1 is MGHRA and CDR2 is YSYEKL. V was pared by 3 bases and J by 5 bases, with 16 bases between. CDR3 length: 15 amino acids. Written as DNA, the CDR3 is TGCGCCAGCAGCCACACTTTCCTCCCCGTGGAGACCCAGTACTTC. Translation gives CASSHTFLPVETQYF.

The rearrangement uses TRBV6-5 and TRBJ1-5; unclear D gene. V dropped 2 bases and J dropped 6 bases, with 11 bases sitting between them. Germline V gene lookup returns CDR1 MNHEY and CDR2 SVGAGI. The CDR3 has 14 amino acids. CDR3 coding DNA: TGTGCCAGCAGTTACGGGAGCACGGGTCAGCCCCAGCATTTT. Translated: CASSYGSTGQPQHF.

V is TRBV5-1 and J is TRBJ1-2, with D unresolved. V was trimmed by 1 base and J by 5 bases, leaving 12 bases between them. Germline CDR1 and CDR2: SGHRS and YFSETQ. CDR3 size: 14 residues. The CDR3 loop is CASSLSLLTYGYTF. CDR3 sequence (DNA): TGCGCCAGCAGCTTGAGCCTCCTTACTTATGGCTACACCTTC.

The J gene is TRBJ2-7, the V gene TRBV7-6; D gene uncertain. The ends were cut back, 0 bases at V and 6 bases at J, with 9 bases in the middle. Germline loops: CDR1 SGHVS, CDR2 FNYEAQ. The CDR3 consists of 13 residues. The CDR3 region is CASSLATAGEQYF. In DNA, the CDR3 is TGTGCCAGCAGCTTAGCTACAGCAGGCGAGCAGTACTTC.

The CDR3 DNA is TGTGCCAGCAACGCGGCCCCCTACAATGAGCAGTTCTTC. Translated, it gives CASNAAPYNEQFF. The chain is built from TRBV6-6 and TRBJ2-1; D gene ambiguous. Germline CDR1 reads MNHNY; CDR2 reads SVGAGI (reference sequence). Trimming stripped 7 bases from V and 2 bases from J, with 9 bases between. The length of the CDR3 is 13 residues.

The chain is built from TRBV27 and TRBJ2-3; D gene unclear. The CDR3 is made up of 14 amino acids. V shed 2 bases and J shed 3 bases, with 9 bases lying between them. In germline, CDR1 is MNHEY, CDR2 SMNVEV (reference sequence). CDR3 protein: CASSLTFGTDTQYF. The CDR3 nucleotides read TGTGCCAGCAGTTTAACGTTTGGGACAGATACGCAGTATTTT.

The rearrangement joins TRBV6-4 to TRBJ2-2; 7 bases agree with TRBD2. This CDR3 has 16 amino acids. Germline V gene sequence: CDR1 MRHNA, CDR2 SNTAGT. V gave up 0 bases and J gave up 4 bases; unmatched junction bases: 5. The CDR3 reads CASSDSGGMRTGELFF. The CDR3 DNA reads TGTGCCAGCAGTGACTCCGGGGGGATGCGCACCGGGGAGCTGTTTTTT.

This clone turned up a few times. V is TRBV7-9 and J is TRBJ2-5; maybe TRBD1 (5 bases). The germline V gene encodes CDR1 SEHNR and CDR2 FQNEAQ (reference sequence). The length of the CDR3 is 13 residues. V was pared by 5 bases and J by 4 bases, with 11 bases between. The CDR3 here is CASSPPGRETQYF. The CDR3 nucleotides read TGTGCCAGCAGCCCCCCAGGGCGAGAGACCCAGTACTTC. Combining the CDR3 with reference TRBV7-9 and TRBJ2-5 gives the whole variable domain DTGVSQNPRHKITKRGQNVTFRCDPISEHNRLYWYRQTLGQGPEFLTYFQNEAQLEKSRLLSDRFSAERPKGSFSTLEIQRTEQGDSAMYLCASSPPGRETQYFGPGTRLLVL.

The chain combines TRBV7-2 with TRBJ2-1; 8 positions agree with TRBD2. The V gene's germline CDR1 is SGHTA and CDR2 FQGNSA. The CDR3 totals 15 residues. V shed 2 bases, J shed 8 bases, and the junction held 8 bases outside the gene matches. The DNA for the CDR3 is TGTGCCAGCAGCTTACGGGGGACTAGTCACGATGAGCAGTTCTTC. This sequence encodes CASSLRGTSHDEQFF.

CDR3 DNA sequence: TGTGCCAGTACCAAACAGGGGGCGGGAACAGATACGCAGTATTTT. This encodes CASTKQGAGTDTQYF. J is TRBJ2-3 and V is TRBV19; 9 bases line up with TRBD1. From germline, CDR1 is LNHDA and CDR2 SQIVND (reference sequence). This CDR3 comprises 15 residues. The V gene end was trimmed by 7 bases and the J gene end by 3 bases; junction bases not matched to a gene: 8.

This chain joins TRBV5-4 and TRBJ2-2; D is perhaps TRBD1 or TRBD2 (5 bases each). Germline V gene sequence: CDR1 SGHNT, CDR2 YYREEE (reference sequence). V was shortened by 4 bases and J by 7 bases, with 20 bases between the two germline ends. This CDR3 has 16 residues. CDR3: CASSPADRGRGGELFF. CDR3 nucleotides: TGTGCCAGCAGCCCCGCCGATCGGGGCCGGGGCGGGGAGCTGTTTTTT.

V gene TRBV6-5 combines with J gene TRBJ2-7; 10 bases are a match to TRBD1. CDR3 length: 15 residues. From germline, CDR1 is MNHEY and CDR2 SVGAGI. Trimming at V came to 6 bases and at J to 9 bases, leaving 14 bases not matched to a gene. CDR3 DNA: TGTGCCAGCAGACCTGGAACCGGGACAGGGGTCGGGCAGTACTTC. Protein sequence: CASRPGTGTGVGQYF.

The chain joins TRBV2 to TRBJ1-2; TRBD1 is a possible D gene (5 bases). The CDR3 sequence is 13 residues long. Germline CDR1 and CDR2: SNHLY and FYNNEI. V lost 8 bases and J lost 7, with 17 bases in between. In nucleotides, the CDR3 is TGTGCCAGCTCCATCCAGGGCGACCGTGGCTACACCTTC. Amino acids: CASSIQGDRGYTF.

This chain joins TRBV2 and TRBJ1-5; perhaps TRBD1 as D (5 bases). There are 16 residues in the CDR3. The germline V gene encodes CDR1 SNHLY and CDR2 FYNNEI. The V and J ends lost 3 bases and 6 bases respectively, with 18 bases between them. CDR3 residues: CASSDESGRVGQPQHF. The CDR3 DNA reads TGTGCCAGCAGTGATGAGTCAGGGAGAGTTGGTCAGCCCCAGCATTTT.

V usage is TRBV28 and J usage is TRBJ2-7, with D possibly matching TRBD2 (6 bases). This CDR3 contains 16 residues. V was clipped by 3 bases and J by 0 bases, with 15 bases between them. CDR1 and CDR2 (germline): MDHEN, SYDVKM. CDR3 bases: TGTGCCAGCAGTTTCCCCGGACTAATTGCCTCCTACGAGCAGTACTTC. Translated: CASSFPGLIASYEQYF.

Of note for this clone: The same CDR3 also results from other DNA sequences found in this sample. This chain connects TRBV6-5 to TRBJ1-5, with 7 nucleotides matching TRBD1. Germline V CDR1 and CDR2: MNHEY, SVGAGI. The V gene end was trimmed by 6 bases and the J gene end by 2 bases; junction bases not matched to a gene: 4. The CDR3 spans 14 residues. CDR3 loop: CASSLTGGNQPQHF. The CDR3 bases are TGTGCCAGCAGCCTCACAGGGGGCAATCAGCCCCAGCATTTT.

The V gene is TRBV6-1, the J gene TRBJ2-2; TRBD1 agrees at 7 bases. The CDR3 is 13 amino acids. Germline values: CDR1 MNHNS, CDR2 SASEGT. Trimming took 6 bases from V and 6 from J; bases not matched to a gene: 4. The CDR3 spells CASSITGAGELFF. The CDR3 DNA reads TGTGCCAGCAGCATTACAGGGGCCGGGGAGCTGTTTTTT.

This clone was seen just once. The chain uses TRBV29-1 and TRBJ1-5; perhaps TRBD1 as D (6 bases). Germline V gene sequence: CDR1 SQVTM, CDR2 ANQGSEA. The CDR3 spans 13 residues. The V and J ends lost 4 bases and 3 bases respectively, with 10 bases between them. CDR3 nucleotide sequence: TGCAGCGTTGCGGGACATGTCAATCAGCCCCAGCATTTT. It yields the protein CSVAGHVNQPQHF. The full variable domain, rest sourced from reference TRBV29-1 and TRBJ1-5, is SAVISQKPSRDICQRGTSLTIQCQVDSQVTMMFWYRQQPGQSLTLIATANQGSEATYESGFVIDKFPISRPNLTFSTLTVSNMSPEDSSIYLCSVAGHVNQPQHFGDGTRLSIL.

This chain joins TRBV19 and TRBJ2-6; TRBD1 is a possible D gene (6 bases). The CDR3 is 16 amino acids. V lost 3 bases and J lost 2, with 11 bases in between. Germline V gene sequence: CDR1 LNHDA, CDR2 SQIVND (reference sequence). In DNA form, the CDR3 reads TGTGCCAGTAGTATCACAGGGAACCCTGGGGCCAACGTCCTGACTTTC. Its translation: CASSITGNPGANVLTF.

The chain is built from TRBV5-6 and TRBJ1-3, with D possibly TRBD1 on 5 matching bases. The CDR3 spans 17 residues. V shed 5 bases and J shed 0 bases, with 18 bases lying between them. Germline assignment: CDR1 SGHDT and CDR2 YYEEEE. The CDR3 DNA follows: TGTGCCAGCAGTAATACCGGGACCGCGTACTCTGGAAACACCATATATTTT. Its protein product is CASSNTGTAYSGNTIYF.

A note on this clone: Distinct nucleotide sequences in the sample also encode this CDR3. This chain uses TRBV5-4 with TRBJ1-1; D unclear. The CDR3 loop spans 14 amino acids. V was shortened by 0 bases and J by 2 bases, with 8 bases between the two germline ends. The germline gives CDR1 SGHNT, CDR2 YYREEE (reference sequence). CDR3 residues: CASSLGPPNTEAFF. DNA for the CDR3: TGTGCCAGCAGCTTGGGGCCACCAAACACTGAAGCTTTCTTT.

A single count supports this clone. J is TRBJ2-7 and V is TRBV25-1, with 11 bases aligning to TRBD2. With V trimmed by 1 base and J by 5 bases, 4 bases remained unmatched. Germline V lookup: CDR1 MGHDK, CDR2 SYGVNS. CDR3 length: 15 amino acids. CDR3 in amino acids: CASSESTSGRNEQYF. CDR3 coding DNA: TGTGCCAGCAGTGAATCCACTAGCGGGAGAAACGAGCAGTACTTC.

The genes are TRBV7-3 and TRBJ2-5; D not certain. V lost 2 bases, J lost 3 bases, and 10 bases lay in between. The germline V gene encodes CDR1 SGHTA and CDR2 FQGTGA. The CDR3 spans 14 residues. The CDR3 nucleotides are TGTGCCAGCAGCTTAGTAGGCACAGAAGAGACCCAGTACTTC. This encodes CASSLVGTEETQYF.

The CDR3 loop reads CSVARLTGDTEAFF. The CDR3 DNA reads as TGCAGCGTTGCCCGCTTGACAGGGGACACTGAAGCTTTCTTT. This chain links TRBV29-1 with TRBJ1-1, with TRBD1 matching 8 bases. CDR1 and CDR2 (germline): SQVTM, ANQGSEA. CDR3 size: 14 residues. J gave up 3 bases and V 4 bases, and 7 bases lay outside the gene matches.

This rearrangement joins TRBV7-9 to TRBJ2-7, with 10 bases lining up with TRBD2. J was trimmed by 6 bases and V by 4 bases; bases with no gene match: 9. CDR3 size: 15 residues. The germline V gene has CDR1 SEHNR and CDR2 FQNEAQ (reference sequence). The CDR3 nucleotides are TGTGCCAGCAGCTCAAGACTAGCGGGCCCGGGCGAGCAGTACTTC. Amino acids: CASSSRLAGPGEQYF.